One sample yielded the 23 T cell receptor beta chains listed below, sequenced in a study of OX40 agonist ivuxolimab in advanced cancers. The protocol was immunoSEQ multiplex PCR, while the TCRdb copy is restricted to in-frame clones and leaves out a portion. The repertoire holds roughly 90,000 clones, with 75% to 95% as singletons. Specimen: CD4+ or CD8+ T cells sorted from blood, collected in a trial of the OX40 agonist ivuxolimab. The origin of the receptors is an adult with an advanced solid tumor such as melanoma, head and neck, liver or kidney cancer.

The chain is built from TRBV19 and TRBJ2-1; 7 bases align to TRBD2. The CDR3 consists of 14 residues. Germline-derived CDR1 and CDR2 are LNHDA and SQIVND (reference sequence). The trim removed 7 bases at V and 7 bases at J, leaving 10 bases unmatched. The CDR3 loop reads CASTAMTSTNEQFF. The CDR3 DNA is TGTGCCAGTACCGCTATGACTAGCACGAATGAGCAGTTCTTC.

V gene TRBV27 combines with J gene TRBJ2-2; either TRBD1 or TRBD2 may supply D (5 bases each). The V gene lost 6 bases and the J gene lost 6 bases, with 20 bases spanning the gap. The CDR3 sequence is 16 residues long. Germline V gene data show CDR1 as MNHEY and CDR2 as SMNVEV (reference sequence). The CDR3 DNA reads TGTGCCAGCAGATACGCTGCCCCGGGACGGGCCGGGGAGCTGTTTTTT. The encoded protein is CASRYAAPGRAGELFF.

Here the CDR3 reads CASSERQVYGYTF. The CDR3 DNA follows: TGTGCCAGCAGTGAACGTCAGGTTTATGGCTACACCTTC. The chain carries TRBV2 and TRBJ1-2; no clear D. Germline V gives CDR1 SNHLY, CDR2 FYNNEI. This CDR3 spans 13 amino acids. V lost 2 bases to trimming and J lost 5 bases, with 9 bases between them. The entire variable domain, with the rest obtained from reference TRBV2 and TRBJ1-2, is as follows: EPEVTQTPSHQVTQMGQEVILRCVPISNHLYFYWYRQILGQKVEFLVSFYNNEISEKSEIFDDQFSVERPDGSNFTLKIRSTKLEDSAMYFCASSERQVYGYTFGSGTRLTVV.

This clone appeared a single time. The CDR3: CASSLVPSSYNEQFF. The CDR3 DNA follows: TGTGCCAGCAGCTTAGTTCCTAGCTCCTACAATGAGCAGTTCTTC. The V gene is TRBV7-9, the J gene TRBJ2-1; no firm D call. Per the germline V gene, CDR1 is SEHNR and CDR2 is FQNEAQ (reference sequence). CDR3 size: 15 residues. Trimming pared 1 base from V and 0 bases from J, leaving 7 bases between.

The chain carries TRBV11-3 and TRBJ2-7; the match to TRBD2 covers 7 bases. The CDR3 has 15 residues. V shed 5 bases, J shed 3 bases, and the junction held 10 bases outside the gene matches. CDR1 and CDR2 (germline): SGHNT, YENEEA. The CDR3 DNA reads as TGTGCCAGCAGCCTGGGACTAAGCGAGATCTACGAGCAGTACTTC. Translating gives CASSLGLSEIYEQYF.

The V call is TRBV7-9, the J call TRBJ1-6; D is uncertain. V gave up 5 bases and J gave up 0 bases, with 8 bases separating them. Germline V lookup: CDR1 SEHNR, CDR2 FQNEAQ (reference sequence). This CDR3 contains 15 residues. In DNA form, the CDR3 reads TGTGCCAGCAGCATTGACAACTCCTATAATTCACCCCTCCACTTT. Translation: CASSIDNSYNSPLHF. The variable domain in full, completed from reference TRBV7-9 and TRBJ1-6, reads DTGVSQNPRHKITKRGQNVTFRCDPISEHNRLYWYRQTLGQGPEFLTYFQNEAQLEKSRLLSDRFSAERPKGSFSTLEIQRTEQGDSAMYLCASSIDNSYNSPLHFGNGTRLTVT.

The CDR3 DNA is TGCAGCGTTGAAGGCGGGAGCGGCGAAGATACGCAGTATTTT. Amino acid sequence: CSVEGGSGEDTQYF. The chain links TRBV29-1 to TRBJ2-3, with 7 bases lining up with TRBD2. The CDR3 has 14 residues. Germline lookup yields CDR1 SQVTM and CDR2 ANQGSEA. The junction had 6 bases not matched to a gene; V was cut back by 1 base and J by 5 bases.

The chain links TRBV27 to TRBJ1-5; D not resolved. Germline assignment: CDR1 MNHEY and CDR2 SMNVEV (reference sequence). V was shortened by 3 bases and J by 2 bases, with 14 bases between the two germline ends. This CDR3 region has 16 residues. CDR3 nucleotides: TGTGCCAGCAGTTTCCGAGGCCGAGGTGGCAATCAGCCCCAGCATTTT. The encoded protein is CASSFRGRGGNQPQHF.

The chain recombines TRBV7-2 with TRBJ2-3; a possible D gene is TRBD2 (6 bases). This CDR3 region has 15 residues. Trimming removed 5 bases at V and 2 bases at J, with 14 bases between. Germline values: CDR1 SGHTA, CDR2 FQGNSA. The CDR3: CASSQTEGYTDTQYF. CDR3 coding DNA: TGTGCCAGCAGCCAGACGGAGGGATACACAGATACGCAGTATTTT.

There are a few counts of this clone. This specimen includes other DNA sequences encoding the same CDR3. V is TRBV9 and J is TRBJ2-2, with TRBD1 matching 7 bases. The V and J ends lost 4 bases and 2 bases, in that order; junction bases with no gene match: 5. The germline CDR1 and CDR2 sequences are SGDLS and YYNGEE. This CDR3 is built from 15 residues. The DNA of the CDR3 is TGTGCCAGCAGCCCCGGGACAGAAAACACCGGGGAGCTGTTTTTT. As protein: CASSPGTENTGELFF.

The chain joins TRBV4-1 to TRBJ1-1, with D hard to call. This CDR3 has 15 amino acids. The germline CDR1 and CDR2 sequences are MGHRA and YSYEKL. Trimming pared 8 bases from V and 4 bases from J, leaving 20 bases between. CDR3 residues: CASYSYLTAFTEAFF. CDR3 nucleotide sequence: TGCGCCAGCTACTCCTATCTCACAGCGTTCACTGAAGCTTTCTTT.

The chain recombines TRBV5-4 with TRBJ2-7, with D perhaps TRBD2 (7 bases). The CDR3 length is 14 residues. V was clipped by 0 bases and J by 8 bases, with 15 bases between them. Germline values: CDR1 SGHNT, CDR2 YYREEE (reference sequence). This chain's CDR3 is CASSLEGGGSQQYF. The CDR3 nucleotides read TGTGCCAGCAGCTTGGAGGGGGGAGGGTCCCAGCAGTACTTC.

The rearrangement uses TRBV27 and TRBJ2-6, with TRBD1 matching 7 bases. The junction had 3 bases not matched to a gene; V was cut back by 6 bases and J by 1 base. CDR1 is MNHEY and CDR2 is SMNVEV in the germline V gene (reference sequence). The CDR3 length is 15 residues. The DNA for the CDR3 is TGTGCCAGCAGCGACAGGGATTCTGGGGCCAACGTCCTGACTTTC. This sequence encodes CASSDRDSGANVLTF.

The J gene is TRBJ2-5, the V gene TRBV4-1; 11 positions agree with TRBD2. V lost 2 bases, J lost 4 bases, and 9 bases stayed unmatched. CDR3 length: 17 amino acids. The germline CDR1 and CDR2 sequences are MGHRA and YSYEKL. Here the CDR3 reads CASSQPIAGGRGETQYF. CDR3 DNA: TGCGCCAGCAGCCAACCGATAGCGGGAGGGCGCGGAGAGACCCAGTACTTC.

This sequence joins TRBV7-9 and TRBJ2-1, with no clear D. This CDR3 spans 12 amino acids. CDR1 and CDR2 from the germline V gene are SEHNR and FQNEAQ (reference sequence). Trimming cost V 2 bases and J 10 bases, with 9 bases left between them. For the CDR3, the DNA is TGTGCCAGCAGCTTACCCCCCGGGGAGCAGTTCTTC. It translates to CASSLPPGEQFF.

The chain employs TRBV11-2 and TRBJ1-2; a possible D gene is TRBD1 (6 bases). CDR1 is SGHAT and CDR2 is FQNNGV in the germline V gene. Trimming removed 5 bases at V and 8 bases at J, with 15 bases between. This CDR3 region has 13 residues. CDR3 in DNA: TGTGCCAGCAGCGCGGCAGGGGTACCGGGCTACACCTTC. Encoded protein: CASSAAGVPGYTF.

This chain joins TRBV28 and TRBJ2-2; maybe TRBD1 (6 bases). CDR3 length equals 14 residues. The ends were cut back, 7 bases at V and 6 bases at J, with 15 bases in the middle. Germline CDR1 and CDR2: MDHEN and SYDVKM. The CDR3 coding sequence is TGTGCCAGCACCCTCATCCACAGGGCCGGGGAGCTGTTTTTT. It specifies CASTLIHRAGELFF. Combining the CDR3 with reference TRBV28 and TRBJ2-2 gives the whole variable domain DVKVTQSSRYLVKRTGEKVFLECVQDMDHENMFWYRQDPGLGLRLIYFSYDVKMKEKGDIPEGYSVSREKKERFSLILESASTNQTSMYLCASTLIHRAGELFFGEGSRLTVL.

J is TRBJ2-3 and V is TRBV5-4; 8 nucleotides align to TRBD1. The CDR3 is 14 residues long. The V segment lost 4 bases and the J segment 1 base; nucleotides outside the gene matches: 2. The germline gives CDR1 SGHNT, CDR2 YYREEE (reference sequence). In nucleotides, the CDR3 is TGTGCCAGCAGCCAGACAGGGGGCACAGATACGCAGTATTTT. Its translation is CASSQTGGTDTQYF.

The chain is built from TRBV19 and TRBJ2-2; TRBD2 is a possible D gene (5 bases). There are 14 residues in the CDR3. The V end lost 5 bases, the J end lost 5 bases, and 12 bases lay between the germline ends. Germline V CDR1 and CDR2: LNHDA, SQIVND (reference sequence). In nucleotides, the CDR3 is TGTGCCAGTAGTGAGGGATCCTGGACCGGGGAGCTGTTTTTT. It yields the protein CASSEGSWTGELFF. The variable domain in full, completed from reference TRBV19 and TRBJ2-2, reads DGGITQSPKYLFRKEGQNVTLSCEQNLNHDAMYWYRQDPGQGLRLIYYSQIVNDFQKGDIAEGYSVSREKKESFPLTVTSAQKNPTAFYLCASSEGSWTGELFFGEGSRLTVL.

J is TRBJ2-1 and V is TRBV30, with 7 positions matching TRBD2. V lost 4 bases and J lost 9; bases outside the gene matches: 15. CDR3 length: 15 residues. Germline CDR1 GTSNPN, CDR2 SVGIG (reference sequence). Here the CDR3 DNA reads TGTGCCTGGACCCCCCGTCGGGGGGAGGGGATTGAGCAGTTCTTC. Protein sequence: CAWTPRRGEGIEQFF.

The chain has TRBV7-6 and TRBJ2-5; D gene unclear. V lost 1 base and J lost 5, with 14 bases in between. This CDR3 has 15 amino acids. Germline V gene sequence: CDR1 SGHVS, CDR2 FNYEAQ. CDR3 region: CASSLGAAVRETQYF. The CDR3 DNA is TGTGCCAGCAGCTTAGGTGCTGCGGTTAGGGAGACCCAGTACTTC. Full variable domain (rest looked up from reference TRBV7-6 and TRBJ2-5): GAGVSQSPRYKVTKRGQDVALRCDPISGHVSLYWYRQALGQGPEFLTYFNYEAQQDKSGLPNDRFSAERPEGSISTLTIQRTEQRDSAMYRCASSLGAAVRETQYFGPGTRLLVL.

The chain joins TRBV19 to TRBJ2-1, with 8 nucleotides matching TRBD1. V shed 7 bases, J shed 4 bases, and the junction held 6 bases outside the gene matches. The germline CDR1 and CDR2 sequences are LNHDA and SQIVND (reference sequence). There are 14 residues in the CDR3. CDR3 bases: TGTGCCAGTATGGACAGGGAGGCTTACAATGAGCAGTTCTTC. Translation gives CASMDREAYNEQFF.

This clone was picked up a small number of times. This chain joins TRBV5-1 and TRBJ2-2, with 13 bases identical to TRBD2. The CDR3 contains 16 residues. Germline CDR1 and CDR2: SGHRS and YFSETQ. J gave up 6 bases and V 4 bases, and 6 bases lay outside the gene matches. CDR3 sequence (DNA): TGCGCCAGCAGCCCACTACTAGCGGGAGGGTCCGGGGAGCTGTTTTTT. It is translated as CASSPLLAGGSGELFF.